These 31 T cell receptor beta chains originate from one sample sequenced in a study of cytomegalovirus exposure and HLA in healthy donors. PCR used 60 Vbeta primers and 13 Jbeta primers. Profiled with immunoSEQ multiplex PCR; TCRdb holds only in-frame clones, not every one. The sample table sets out roughly 74,000 clones. Source material: PBMCs. These receptors all come from a female donor in good health and CMV-seropositive.

This chain joins TRBV11-2 and TRBJ2-3; the D gene is possibly TRBD1 (6 bases). The CDR3 contains 14 residues. Germline loops: CDR1 SGHAT, CDR2 FQNNGV. V was pared by 7 bases and J by 1 base, with 12 bases between. The CDR3 coding sequence is TGTGCCAGCACTGGGGGCAGGGGCACAGATACGCAGTATTTT. Protein sequence: CASTGGRGTDTQYF.

The V gene is TRBV5-1, the J gene TRBJ2-1, with D tentatively TRBD2 (6 bases). Germline V gene data show CDR1 as SGHRS and CDR2 as YFSETQ. The CDR3 runs 17 residues. V dropped 0 bases and J dropped 0 bases, with 13 bases sitting between them. The CDR3 spells CASSLGRLDSSYNEQFF. In DNA form, the CDR3 reads TGCGCCAGCAGCTTGGGGCGACTAGATAGCTCCTACAATGAGCAGTTCTTC.

This chain links TRBV11-2 with TRBJ2-2, with D hard to call. CDR1 SGHAT and CDR2 FQNNGV come from the germline V gene. There are 14 residues in the CDR3. The ends were cut back, 3 bases at V and 6 bases at J, with 11 bases in the middle. The CDR3 reads CASSFSLGAGELFF. The CDR3 DNA follows: TGTGCCAGCAGCTTTAGTTTGGGCGCCGGGGAGCTGTTTTTT.

The chain carries TRBV19 and TRBJ1-4, with D perhaps matching TRBD1 (5 bases). This CDR3 has 14 amino acids. V was trimmed by 2 bases and J by 6 bases, leaving 10 bases between them. Germline V gives CDR1 LNHDA, CDR2 SQIVND (reference sequence). CDR3 sequence (DNA): TGTGCCAGTAGTATACAGGGTCGTGATGAAAAACTGTTTTTT. Translated: CASSIQGRDEKLFF.

This chain uses TRBV2 with TRBJ2-1; no clear D. The CDR3 is made up of 11 amino acids. CDR1 and CDR2 from the germline V gene are SNHLY and FYNNEI. V was trimmed by 7 bases and J by 6 bases, leaving 7 bases between them. CDR3 residues: CASILRNEQFF. CDR3 nucleotide sequence: TGTGCCAGCATCCTGCGCAATGAGCAGTTCTTC.

The chain combines TRBV9 with TRBJ1-1; a weak D match, TRBD1 (6 bases). The CDR3 sequence is 15 residues long. The V end lost 0 bases, the J end lost 7 bases, and 16 bases lay between the germline ends. Germline CDR1 SGDLS, CDR2 YYNGEE. CDR3 in DNA: TGTGCCAGCAGCGTAGGTCATCGGGACACGGTTGAAGCTTTCTTT. This encodes CASSVGHRDTVEAFF.

The chain recombines TRBV5-5 with TRBJ2-2; D is undetermined. From germline, CDR1 is SGHKS and CDR2 YYEKEE (reference sequence). This CDR3 contains 13 residues. Trimming stripped 0 bases from V and 7 bases from J, with 7 bases between. The CDR3 protein is CASSLGFYGELFF. As DNA, the CDR3 is TGTGCCAGCAGCTTGGGGTTCTACGGGGAGCTGTTTTTT.

The V and J genes are TRBV5-1 and TRBJ1-2; D not certain. Trimming left V 0 bases short and J 1 base short, with 7 bases between. CDR3 size: 14 residues. Looked up from germline, CDR1 is SGHRS and CDR2 is YFSETQ. The CDR3 sequence: CASSLAGDNYGYTF. The CDR3 DNA follows: TGCGCCAGCAGCTTGGCCGGGGATAACTATGGCTACACCTTC.

This chain joins TRBV5-8 and TRBJ1-1, with a weak D call TRBD1 (5 bases). The CDR3 contains 14 residues. The V end lost 3 bases, the J end lost 0 bases, and 9 bases lay between the germline ends. Germline loops: CDR1 SGHTS, CDR2 YDEGEE. CDR3 residues: CASSSGLMNTEAFF. In DNA, the CDR3 is TGTGCCAGCAGCTCGGGACTCATGAACACTGAAGCTTTCTTT.

CDR3 nucleotide sequence: TGTGCCATCAGTGACCCCGGGACAGGGCTCCACAATGAGCAGTTCTTC. As protein: CAISDPGTGLHNEQFF. The V and J genes are TRBV10-3 and TRBJ2-1, with TRBD1 identical over 9 bases. V gave up 3 bases and J gave up 5 bases; unmatched junction bases: 8. The CDR3 loop spans 16 amino acids. CDR1 and CDR2 (germline): ENHRY, SYGVKD.

The V call is TRBV10-2, the J call TRBJ2-2, with D unclear. Trimming cost V 7 bases and J 2 bases, with 14 bases left between them. Germline assignment: CDR1 WSHSY and CDR2 SAAADI. The CDR3 spans 15 residues. The CDR3: CASTRITPNTGELFF. The CDR3 DNA is TGCGCCAGCACCAGGATAACTCCCAACACCGGGGAGCTGTTTTTT.

The chain combines TRBV6-5 with TRBJ2-7; 7 nucleotides line up with TRBD1. Losses at the gene ends were 6 bases for V and 2 bases for J; bases not matched to a gene: 10. CDR1 and CDR2 from the germline V gene are MNHEY and SVGAGI. The CDR3 spans 15 residues. CDR3 in amino acids: CASRGSGTVAYEQYF. The CDR3 nucleotides are TGTGCCAGCAGGGGCTCCGGGACAGTCGCCTACGAGCAGTACTTC.

This chain connects TRBV19 to TRBJ1-5, with a weak D call TRBD1 (6 bases). Trimming took 5 bases from V and 7 from J, leaving 18 bases between them. The CDR3 length is 15 residues. The germline V gene encodes CDR1 LNHDA and CDR2 SQIVND (reference sequence). The CDR3 protein is CASSYTLGARQPQHF. As DNA, the CDR3 is TGTGCCAGTAGTTATACTCTGGGGGCGCGGCAGCCCCAGCATTTT.

The chain carries TRBV9 and TRBJ2-7; D is possibly TRBD2 (5 bases). CDR3 length: 14 amino acids. The ends were cut back, 0 bases at V and 2 bases at J, with 9 bases in the middle. Looked up from germline, CDR1 is SGDLS and CDR2 is YYNGEE. The chain's CDR3 is CASSVAGLAYEQYF. CDR3 bases: TGTGCCAGCAGCGTAGCGGGGTTAGCCTACGAGCAGTACTTC.

V usage is TRBV5-1 and J usage is TRBJ2-1, with D unresolved. The CDR3 sequence is 14 residues long. Trimming removed 2 bases from V and 3 bases from J, with 9 bases in between. Germline lookup yields CDR1 SGHRS and CDR2 YFSETQ. The chain's CDR3 is CASSFATNYNEQFF. The DNA of the CDR3 is TGCGCCAGCAGCTTCGCTACCAACTACAATGAGCAGTTCTTC.

The gene calls are TRBV7-2 and TRBJ1-2; a possible D gene is TRBD1 (5 bases). CDR3 length: 13 residues. V gave up 1 base and J gave up 10 bases, with 13 bases separating them. Germline CDR1 SGHTA, CDR2 FQGNSA. The CDR3 sequence is CASSLVNRPTYTF. CDR3 DNA sequence: TGTGCCAGCAGCTTAGTAAACAGGCCCACCTACACCTTC.

The gene calls are TRBV5-4 and TRBJ1-2; a weak D match, TRBD1 (6 bases). CDR3 size: 14 residues. Germline lookup yields CDR1 SGHNT and CDR2 YYREEE (reference sequence). V was pared by 4 bases and J by 2 bases, with 12 bases between. In DNA, the CDR3 is TGTGCCAGCAGCCGAGCACAGGGAAACTATGGCTACACCTTC. As protein: CASSRAQGNYGYTF.

The genes are TRBV29-1 and TRBJ1-2, with D possibly being TRBD1 (5 bases). V was trimmed by 6 bases and J by 0 bases, leaving 17 bases between them. The CDR3 length is 15 residues. Germline CDR1 is SQVTM and CDR2 is ANQGSEA. CDR3 amino acids: CSVRAVTGANYGYTF. For the CDR3, the DNA is TGCAGCGTACGCGCTGTTACAGGAGCTAACTATGGCTACACCTTC. The variable domain in full, completed from reference TRBV29-1 and TRBJ1-2, reads SAVISQKPSRDICQRGTSLTIQCQVDSQVTMMFWYRQQPGQSLTLIATANQGSEATYESGFVIDKFPISRPNLTFSTLTVSNMSPEDSSIYLCSVRAVTGANYGYTFGSGTRLTVV.

The chain's CDR3 is CASSSLRGIGTDTQYF. The CDR3 DNA follows: TGTGCCAGCAGTTCCCTCCGCGGGATTGGCACAGATACGCAGTATTTT. The chain employs TRBV28 and TRBJ2-3; D possibly corresponds to TRBD2 (6 bases). V lost 4 bases to trimming and J lost 1 base, with 15 bases between them. Germline-derived CDR1 and CDR2 are MDHEN and SYDVKM. The CDR3 runs 16 residues.

The chain recombines TRBV7-8 with TRBJ2-5; 7 nucleotides match TRBD2. This CDR3 is built from 14 residues. Trimming at V came to 1 base and at J to 2 bases, leaving 1 base not matched to a gene. Germline CDR1 is SGHVS and CDR2 is FQNEAQ. The CDR3 sequence: CASSLGRGQETQYF. In DNA form, the CDR3 reads TGTGCCAGCAGCTTAGGGCGGGGGCAAGAGACCCAGTACTTC.

The V and J genes are TRBV19 and TRBJ1-1, with D uncertain. The germline CDR1 and CDR2 sequences are LNHDA and SQIVND (reference sequence). Trimming pared 1 base from V and 1 base from J, leaving 13 bases between. The CDR3 sequence is 16 residues long. In DNA form, the CDR3 reads TGTGCCAGTAGTATAGGACGGGGTCCGGGGAACACTGAAGCTTTCTTT. Amino acids: CASSIGRGPGNTEAFF. The entire variable domain, with the rest obtained from reference TRBV19 and TRBJ1-1, is as follows: DGGITQSPKYLFRKEGQNVTLSCEQNLNHDAMYWYRQDPGQGLRLIYYSQIVNDFQKGDIAEGYSVSREKKESFPLTVTSAQKNPTAFYLCASSIGRGPGNTEAFFGQGTRLTVV.

This chain connects TRBV7-3 to TRBJ2-1; 9 bases line up with TRBD2. V lost 5 bases, J lost 7 bases, and 9 bases stayed unmatched. The CDR3 length is 15 residues. Germline V gene sequence: CDR1 SGHTA, CDR2 FQGTGA. The CDR3 DNA reads as TGTGCCAGCAGCCCCCAGGCGGGAGGGATTAATGAGCAGTTCTTC. It encodes CASSPQAGGINEQFF.

The V gene is TRBV29-1, the J gene TRBJ2-1, with TRBD2 identical over 8 bases. The V gene's germline CDR1 is SQVTM and CDR2 ANQGSEA. There are 17 residues in the CDR3. V dropped 0 bases and J dropped 6; count of bases not matched to a gene: 13. CDR3 nucleotide sequence: TGCAGCGTTGAAGATCAGTGGAGAGCGGGAGAGTTCAATGAGCAGTTCTTC. Its protein product is CSVEDQWRAGEFNEQFF.

This chain joins TRBV7-9 and TRBJ1-1; 8 bases map to TRBD1. V was pared by 5 bases and J by 11 bases, with 13 bases of the junction left unmatched. The CDR3 is 14 amino acids. Germline CDR1 SEHNR, CDR2 FQNEAQ (reference sequence). The CDR3 is CASSPNGDNRGAFF. The CDR3 bases are TGTGCCAGCAGCCCCAACGGGGATAACAGGGGGGCTTTCTTT.

The genes are TRBV19 and TRBJ2-1; D is unresolved. Germline CDR1 is LNHDA and CDR2 is SQIVND (reference sequence). Trimming took off 3 bases at V and 6 bases at J, with 15 bases between the two ends. This CDR3 is 15 amino acids long. CDR3 amino acids: CASSIVVAPLNEQFF. For the CDR3, the DNA is TGTGCCAGTAGTATCGTGGTAGCACCCCTCAATGAGCAGTTCTTC.

The chain links TRBV15 to TRBJ2-5; perhaps TRBD1 as D (6 bases). V dropped 4 bases and J dropped 5 bases, with 11 bases sitting between them. CDR3 size: 13 residues. CDR1 is LNHNV, CDR2 YYDKDF, per germline (reference sequence). CDR3 DNA sequence: TGTGCCACCAGCATTGACAGGAGGGAGACCCAGTACTTC. Translation: CATSIDRRETQYF. The variable domain in full, completed from reference TRBV15 and TRBJ2-5, reads DAMVIQNPRYQVTQFGKPVTLSCSQTLNHNVMYWYQQKSSQAPKLLFHYYDKDFNNEADTPDNFQSRRPNTSFCFLDIRSPGLGDTAMYLCATSIDRRETQYFGPGTRLLVL.

The chain employs TRBV27 and TRBJ2-7, with TRBD1 matching 8 bases. CDR1 and CDR2 from the germline V gene are MNHEY and SMNVEV (reference sequence). Germline trimming cut 5 bases from V and 5 bases from J; bases unmatched to any gene: 11. The CDR3 is 15 amino acids. For the CDR3, the DNA is TGTGCCAGCAGTCCCACGAGGACAGGGCCCCACGAGCAGTACTTC. The encoded protein is CASSPTRTGPHEQYF.

V and J are TRBV28 and TRBJ1-1; 7 nucleotides line up with TRBD1. Germline-derived CDR1 and CDR2 are MDHEN and SYDVKM. With V trimmed by 7 bases and J by 3 bases, 14 bases remained unmatched. CDR3 size: 16 residues. The CDR3 coding sequence is TGTGCCAGCACCAACCGGGACAGCCGACTCTACACTGAAGCTTTCTTT. Protein sequence: CASTNRDSRLYTEAFF.

This chain connects TRBV5-1 to TRBJ2-5; a possible D gene is TRBD2 (5 bases). Germline CDR1 is SGHRS and CDR2 is YFSETQ. Trimming shortened V by 0 bases and J by 1 base, and 10 bases separated the two germline ends. The CDR3 spans 15 residues. CDR3 residues: CASSLAGRAQETQYF. The CDR3 DNA reads TGCGCCAGCAGCTTGGCCGGGCGGGCCCAAGAGACCCAGTACTTC.

CDR3 DNA sequence: TGTGCCAGTAGTATAGGGGCGTCAGAGAACTACGAGCAGTACTTC. As protein: CASSIGASENYEQYF. The rearrangement links TRBV19 to TRBJ2-7, with D hard to call. This CDR3 comprises 15 residues. V was cut by 1 base and J by 3 bases, with 13 bases left in between. Germline V lookup: CDR1 LNHDA, CDR2 SQIVND (reference sequence).

The chain joins TRBV30 to TRBJ2-5; 15 bases agree with TRBD2. This CDR3 spans 20 amino acids. The V segment lost 4 bases and the J segment 2 bases; nucleotides outside the gene matches: 17. From germline, CDR1 is GTSNPN and CDR2 SVGIG (reference sequence). The CDR3 coding sequence is TGTGCCTGGATTGCGAGATCGGGGACTAGCGGGAGGACCTTTCAAGAGACCCAGTACTTC. Protein sequence: CAWIARSGTSGRTFQETQYF.